Below, one T cell receptor (beta chain) is given with its context. The target antigen is unknown. Generated by immunoSEQ multiplex PCR, the TCRdb table keeps only in-frame clones and is missing some. The sample yields roughly 120,000 clones, 88% seen once. These data originate in a study of T cell responses to AZD1222 COVID-19 vaccine. Whole-study findings and limits: White British people made up most donors, females outnumbered males, and clonal diversity was possibly underestimated. No day 14 peak samples; only post-peak repertoires were characterized. Within unmutated variant regions lay the reported targets of nearly half of spike-specific TCRs.

There are 14 residues in the CDR3. V was pared by 6 bases and J by 4 bases, with 6 bases of the junction left unmatched. CDR1 and CDR2 (germline): SNHLY, FYNNEI. The origin of this receptor is an adult who received the AZD1222 COVID-19 vaccine. The sample in question was peripheral blood, obtained 28 days after the second AZD1222 dose. The chain carries TRBV2 and TRBJ1-1, with 9 bases lining up with TRBD1. The CDR3 is CASRGQGRGTEAFF. CDR3 sequence (DNA): TGTGCCAGCAGAGGACAGGGGAGAGGCACTGAAGCTTTCTTT.